This TCR beta chain was obtained from a study of radiation and T cells in renal cell carcinoma. The time point was: blood 4 weeks post-SBRT, at nephrectomy. Treatment of the sample: 15 Gy SBRT to primary tumor, nephrectomy 4 weeks later. Nephrectomy followed 15 Gy stereotactic body radiation by 4 weeks. The patient's renal cell carcinoma had clear cell pathology. Germline assignment: CDR1 SGHDT and CDR2 YYEEEE. This CDR3 spans 11 amino acids. The V and J ends lost 1 base and 6 bases respectively, with 5 bases between them. Clones were read by immunoSEQ multiplex PCR, and TCRdb kept only the in-frame ones, dropping some. The sample shows over 120,000 clones, around nine tenths of them seen only once.

The TCR comes from a woman aged 50 to 65 with renal cell carcinoma. The sequences come from blood, collected from a patient whose treatment included radiotherapy and nephrectomy. The gene calls are TRBV5-6 and TRBJ2-7; D remains ambiguous. In DNA form, the CDR3 reads TGTGCCAGCAGCTTGCGGACCGAGCAGTACTTC. Its protein is CASSLRTEQYF.